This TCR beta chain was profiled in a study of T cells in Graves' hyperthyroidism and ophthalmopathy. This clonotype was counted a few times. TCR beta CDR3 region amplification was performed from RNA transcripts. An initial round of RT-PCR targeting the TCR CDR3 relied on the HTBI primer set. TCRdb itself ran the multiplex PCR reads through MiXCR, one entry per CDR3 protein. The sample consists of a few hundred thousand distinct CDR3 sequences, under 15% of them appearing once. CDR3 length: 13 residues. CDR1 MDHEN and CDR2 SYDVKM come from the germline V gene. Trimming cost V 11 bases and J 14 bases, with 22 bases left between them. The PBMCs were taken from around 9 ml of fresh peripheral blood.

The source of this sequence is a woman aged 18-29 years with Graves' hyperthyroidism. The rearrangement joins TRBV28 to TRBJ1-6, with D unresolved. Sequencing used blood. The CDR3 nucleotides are TGTGCCGGTGGGGTCACCTGGAATTCTTCCCTCCACTTT. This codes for CAGGVTWNSSLHF.